This TCR beta chain was captured by sequencing in a study of cytomegalovirus exposure and HLA in healthy donors. Study in general: Caucasian-associated ancestry cluster membership applied to just over 80% of several hundred genotyped donors.

This clone was recorded only once. Its antigen is not identified. Study observations and caveats: Later analysis identified a missense DCLRE1C variant that was linked to TCR beta V- and J-gene trimming. Common viral pathogens (according to a later analysis) appeared linked to several of the most significant clusters. Presence/absence analyses assumed roughly uniform sequencing depth across donors, which may not hold.

Germline V lookup: CDR1 SNHLY, CDR2 FYNNEI. Deletions cut 3 bases from V and 2 bases from J, with 11 bases between. The CDR3 sequence is 14 residues long. In the PCR, 60 Vbeta and 13 Jbeta primers were used. The data were produced by immunoSEQ multiplex PCR, yet TCRdb's version contains in-frame clones alone and is incomplete. Among about 180,000 clones listed, about 80% were seen once. The rearrangement joins TRBV2 to TRBJ2-7; D might be TRBD1 (5 bases). Sequencing was done on a sample of PBMCs. The sequence derives from a woman in her 50s in good health and CMV-seropositive. The CDR3 sequence: CASSDPTDPYEQYF. The CDR3 coding sequence is TGTGCCAGCAGTGACCCGACAGACCCCTACGAGCAGTACTTC.